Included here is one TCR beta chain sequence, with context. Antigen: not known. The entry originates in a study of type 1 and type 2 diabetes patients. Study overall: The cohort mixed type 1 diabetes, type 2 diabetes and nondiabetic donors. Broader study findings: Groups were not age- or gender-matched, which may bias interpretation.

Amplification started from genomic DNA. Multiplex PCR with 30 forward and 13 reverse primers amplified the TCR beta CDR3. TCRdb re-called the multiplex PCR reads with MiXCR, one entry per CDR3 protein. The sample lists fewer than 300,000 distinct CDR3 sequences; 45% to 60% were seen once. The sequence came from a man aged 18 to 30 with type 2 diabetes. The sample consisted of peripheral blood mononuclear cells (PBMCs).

CDR3 in DNA: TGTGCCAGCAGGCAGGACAGGGGGTTGTACGAGCAGTACTTC. This encodes CASRQDRGLYEQYF. The chain carries TRBV6-5 and TRBJ2-7; 10 bases fit TRBD1. Germline CDR1 and CDR2: MNHEY and SVGAGI. The CDR3 is 14 amino acids. Trimming took 6 bases from V and 4 from J; bases not matched to a gene: 6.